The T cell receptor beta chain under discussion was sequenced for a study of blood T cell repertoires in COVID-19. Study overall: Sources were T cells, B-cell-depleted T cells, or PBMCs; the material itself was cDNA or gDNA.

Sequenced by immunoSEQ multiplex PCR; TCRdb stores in-frame clones only, minus some. Of over 200,000 clones in the sample, 88% were seen once. The CDR3 consists of 18 residues. Germline CDR1 and CDR2: LNHDA and SQIVND (reference sequence). With V trimmed by 4 bases and J by 0 bases, 5 bases remained unmatched. The source is a woman aged 30 to 39 with acute or convalescent COVID-19. The sample consisted of peripheral blood. The rearrangement links TRBV19 to TRBJ2-6, with 11 bases that match TRBD1. The CDR3 protein is CASSKGQGVGSGANVLTF. The CDR3 coding sequence is TGTGCCAGTAGTAAGGGACAGGGGGTTGGCTCTGGGGCCAACGTCCTGACTTTC.